This T cell receptor beta chain was observed in a study of blood T cell repertoires in COVID-19. This CDR3 is 15 amino acids long. Germline CDR1 and CDR2: SGHTA and FQGNSA. V shed 0 bases, J shed 4 bases, and the junction held 1 base outside the gene matches. The method was immunoSEQ multiplex PCR; TCRdb's version includes in-frame clones alone and lacks a portion of them. The profile shows approximately 70,000 clones, less than 95% of them singletons. Notes on this clone: Other DNA sequences in the same sample also yield this CDR3.

The receptor was derived from a woman between 55 and 75 years old with active COVID-19. Sequenced: peripheral blood. The chain is built from TRBV7-2 and TRBJ2-7, with 12 bases lining up with TRBD2. Written as DNA, the CDR3 is TGTGCCAGCAGCTTAGCCGGGACTAGCGGGTACGAGCAGTACTTC. It is translated as CASSLAGTSGYEQYF. Using reference TRBV7-2 and TRBJ2-7 for the parts outside the CDR3, the full variable domain is GAGVSQSPSNKVTEKGKDVELRCDPISGHTALYWYRQSLGQGLEFLIYFQGNSAPDKSGLPSDRFSAERTGGSVSTLTIQRTQQEDSAVYLCASSLAGTSGYEQYFGPGTRLTVT.